This T cell receptor beta chain was obtained from a study of shared clonotypes between healthy human individuals. Across the whole study: Three CD4 naive, three CD4 memory, two CD8 naive and one CD8 memory plate were used per donor.

Authors' analysis steps: Because ImmunoSEQ provided only junction sequences with no quality scores, the filtering differed. Sequencing was performed with immunoSEQ multiplex PCR; in TCRdb, only in-frame clones are kept and a portion is missing. From that table come the V and J calls and clone size; the DNA was used to work out D and trimming. Of 2 million to 3 million clones in the sample, 80% to 95% were seen once. Study-wide results and caveats: In a handful of donors, around 5% of naive CD4 clonotypes appeared in common. Sampling was confined to blood; repertoires within tissues likely differ.

Of note for this clone: The antigen is undetermined.

CDR3 length: 15 residues. The germline V and J ends were trimmed by 3 bases and 9 bases, with 21 bases remaining between them. Per the germline V gene, CDR1 is MDHEN and CDR2 is SYDVKM. This receptor was obtained from a man aged 18 to 29 in good health. Some clones in this sample may be carry-over from other donors' samples. J is TRBJ2-7 and V is TRBV28; D call uncertain. Source material: naive CD4+ T cells from PBMCs. The subset here: CD45RA+ positively selected. For the CDR3, the DNA is TGTGCCAGCAGTTTGGTCCTCGCCATTGATATAGGGCAGTACTTC. It encodes CASSLVLAIDIGQYF.